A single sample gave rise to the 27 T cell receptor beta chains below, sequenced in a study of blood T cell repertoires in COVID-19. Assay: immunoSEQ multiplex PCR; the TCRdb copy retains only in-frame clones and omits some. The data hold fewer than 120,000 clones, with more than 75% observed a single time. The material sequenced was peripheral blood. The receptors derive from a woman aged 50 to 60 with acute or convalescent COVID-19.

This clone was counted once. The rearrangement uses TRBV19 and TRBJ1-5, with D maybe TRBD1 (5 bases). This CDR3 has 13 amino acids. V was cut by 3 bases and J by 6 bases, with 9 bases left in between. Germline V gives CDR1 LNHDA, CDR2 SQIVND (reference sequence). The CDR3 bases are TGTGCCAGTAGTATGCGGAGGGGTCAGCCCCAGCATTTT. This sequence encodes CASSMRRGQPQHF. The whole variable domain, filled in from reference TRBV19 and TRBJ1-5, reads DGGITQSPKYLFRKEGQNVTLSCEQNLNHDAMYWYRQDPGQGLRLIYYSQIVNDFQKGDIAEGYSVSREKKESFPLTVTSAQKNPTAFYLCASSMRRGQPQHFGDGTRLSIL.

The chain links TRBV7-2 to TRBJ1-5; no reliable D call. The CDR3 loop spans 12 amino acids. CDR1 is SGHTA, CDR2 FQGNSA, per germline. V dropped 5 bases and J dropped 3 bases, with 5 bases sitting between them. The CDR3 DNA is TGTGCCAGCAGCCCGTACAATCAGCCCCAGCATTTT. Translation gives CASSPYNQPQHF.

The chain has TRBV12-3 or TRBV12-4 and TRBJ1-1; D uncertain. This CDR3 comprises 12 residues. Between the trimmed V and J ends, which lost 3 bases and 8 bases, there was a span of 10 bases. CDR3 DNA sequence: TGTGCCAGCAGTTTTGGAGGGTTCGAAGCTTTCTTT. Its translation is CASSFGGFEAFF.

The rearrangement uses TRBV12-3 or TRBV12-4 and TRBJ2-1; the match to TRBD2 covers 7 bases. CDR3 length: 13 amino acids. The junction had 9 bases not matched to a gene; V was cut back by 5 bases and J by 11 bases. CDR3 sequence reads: CASSPLREAKQFF. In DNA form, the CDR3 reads TGTGCCAGCAGTCCCCTTCGGGAGGCAAAGCAGTTCTTC.

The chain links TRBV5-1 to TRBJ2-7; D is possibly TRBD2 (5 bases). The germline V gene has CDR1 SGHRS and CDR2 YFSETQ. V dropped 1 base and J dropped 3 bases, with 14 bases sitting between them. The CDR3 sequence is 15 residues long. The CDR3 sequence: CASSLSGRAGYEQYF. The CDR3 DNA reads TGCGCCAGCAGCTTGAGTGGGAGAGCTGGCTACGAGCAGTACTTC.

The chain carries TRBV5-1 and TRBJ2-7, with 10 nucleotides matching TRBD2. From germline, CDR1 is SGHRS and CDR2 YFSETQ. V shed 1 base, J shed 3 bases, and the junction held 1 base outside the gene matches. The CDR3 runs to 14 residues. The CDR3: CASSLRTSGYEQYF. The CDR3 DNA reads TGCGCCAGCAGCTTGCGGACTAGCGGCTACGAGCAGTACTTC.

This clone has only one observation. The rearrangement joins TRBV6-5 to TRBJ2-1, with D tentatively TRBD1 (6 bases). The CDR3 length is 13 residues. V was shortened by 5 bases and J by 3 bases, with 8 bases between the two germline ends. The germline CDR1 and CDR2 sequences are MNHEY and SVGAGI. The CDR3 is CASSRTDYNEQFF. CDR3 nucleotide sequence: TGTGCCAGCAGTCGGACAGACTACAATGAGCAGTTCTTC.

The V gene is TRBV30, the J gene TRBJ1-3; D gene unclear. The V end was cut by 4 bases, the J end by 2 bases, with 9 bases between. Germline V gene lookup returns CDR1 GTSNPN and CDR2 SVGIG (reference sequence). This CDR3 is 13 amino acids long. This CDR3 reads CAWTRGTGNTIYF. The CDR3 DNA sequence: TGTGCCTGGACTCGGGGAACTGGAAACACCATATATTTT.

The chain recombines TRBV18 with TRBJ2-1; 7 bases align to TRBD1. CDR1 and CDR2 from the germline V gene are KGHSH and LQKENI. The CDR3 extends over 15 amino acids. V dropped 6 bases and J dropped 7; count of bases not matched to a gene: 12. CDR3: CASSHAGTAPNEQFF. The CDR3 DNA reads TGTGCCAGCTCCCACGCCGGGACAGCCCCTAATGAGCAGTTCTTC.

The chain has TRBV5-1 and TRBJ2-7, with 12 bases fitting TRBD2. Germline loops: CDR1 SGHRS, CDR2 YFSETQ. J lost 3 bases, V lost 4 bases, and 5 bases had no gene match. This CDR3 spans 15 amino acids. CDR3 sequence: CASSTGLAGRYEQYF. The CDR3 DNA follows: TGCGCCAGCAGCACCGGACTAGCGGGACGCTACGAGCAGTACTTC.

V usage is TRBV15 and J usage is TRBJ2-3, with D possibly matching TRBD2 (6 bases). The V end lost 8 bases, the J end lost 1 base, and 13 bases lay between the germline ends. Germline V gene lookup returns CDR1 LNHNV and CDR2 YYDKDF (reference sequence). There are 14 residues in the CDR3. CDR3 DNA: TGTGCCACCTCCCACGGGAGCCGCACAGATACGCAGTATTTT. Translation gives CATSHGSRTDTQYF.

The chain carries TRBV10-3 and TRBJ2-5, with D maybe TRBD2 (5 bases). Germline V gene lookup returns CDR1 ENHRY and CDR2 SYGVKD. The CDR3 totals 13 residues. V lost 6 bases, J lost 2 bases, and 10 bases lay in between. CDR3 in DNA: TGTGCCATCAGACGGGAAGGGCAAGAGACCCAGTACTTC. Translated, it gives CAIRREGQETQYF.

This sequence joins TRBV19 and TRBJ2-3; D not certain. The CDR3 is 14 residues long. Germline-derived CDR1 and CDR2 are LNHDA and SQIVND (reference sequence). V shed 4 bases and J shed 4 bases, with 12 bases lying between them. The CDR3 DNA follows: TGTGCCAGTAGTAGTCTCTTTGAGGCAGATACGCAGTATTTT. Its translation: CASSSLFEADTQYF.

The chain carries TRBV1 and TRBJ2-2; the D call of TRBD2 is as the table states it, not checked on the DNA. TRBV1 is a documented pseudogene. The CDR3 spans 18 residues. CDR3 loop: CTSSQGGLAGGRTGELFF. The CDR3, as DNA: TGCACCAGCAGCCAAGGGGGACTAGCGGGAGGAAGAACCGGGGAGCTGTTTTTT.

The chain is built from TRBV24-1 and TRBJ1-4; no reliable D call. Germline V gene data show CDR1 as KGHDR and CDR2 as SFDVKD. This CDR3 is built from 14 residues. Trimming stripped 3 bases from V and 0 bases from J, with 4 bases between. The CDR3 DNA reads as TGTGCCACCAGTGATGCGACAACTAATGAAAAACTGTTTTTT. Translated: CATSDATTNEKLFF.

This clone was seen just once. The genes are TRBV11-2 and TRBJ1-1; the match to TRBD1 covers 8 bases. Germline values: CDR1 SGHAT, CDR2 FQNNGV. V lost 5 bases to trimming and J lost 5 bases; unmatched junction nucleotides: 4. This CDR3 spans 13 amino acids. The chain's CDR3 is CASSPDRGTEAFF. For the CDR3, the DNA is TGTGCCAGCAGCCCCGACAGGGGAACTGAAGCTTTCTTT.

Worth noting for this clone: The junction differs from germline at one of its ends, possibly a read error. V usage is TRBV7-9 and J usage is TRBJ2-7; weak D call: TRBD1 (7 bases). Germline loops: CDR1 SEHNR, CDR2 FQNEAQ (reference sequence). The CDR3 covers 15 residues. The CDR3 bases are TGTGCCAGCAGCTCCGCAGGGGGGTATCCCTATGAGCAGTACTTC. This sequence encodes CASSSAGGYPYEQYF.

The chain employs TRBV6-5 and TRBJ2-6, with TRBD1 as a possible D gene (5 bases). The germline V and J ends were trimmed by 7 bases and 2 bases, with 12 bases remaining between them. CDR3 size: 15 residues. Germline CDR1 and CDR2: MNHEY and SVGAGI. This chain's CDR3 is CASMTANPGANVLTF. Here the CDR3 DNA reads TGTGCCAGCATGACAGCGAACCCTGGGGCCAACGTCCTGACTTTC.

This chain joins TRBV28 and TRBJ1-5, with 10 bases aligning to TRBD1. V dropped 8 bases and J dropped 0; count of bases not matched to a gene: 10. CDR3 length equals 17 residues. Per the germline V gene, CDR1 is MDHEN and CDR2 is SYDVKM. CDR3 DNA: TGTGCCAGCTCGCCGGGACAGGGGAAAAATAGCAATCAGCCCCAGCATTTT. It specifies CASSPGQGKNSNQPQHF.

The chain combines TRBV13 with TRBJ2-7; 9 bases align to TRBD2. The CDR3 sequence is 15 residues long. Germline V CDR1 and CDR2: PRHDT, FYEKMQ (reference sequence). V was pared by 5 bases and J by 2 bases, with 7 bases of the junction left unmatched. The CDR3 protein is CASSRYSGSPYEQYF. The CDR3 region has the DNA TGTGCCAGCAGCCGCTATAGCGGGAGTCCCTACGAGCAGTACTTC.

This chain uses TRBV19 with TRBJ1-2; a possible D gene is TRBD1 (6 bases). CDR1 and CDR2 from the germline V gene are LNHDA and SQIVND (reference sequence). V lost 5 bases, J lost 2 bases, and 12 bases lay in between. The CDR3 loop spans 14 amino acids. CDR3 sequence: CASSGTGHNYGYTF. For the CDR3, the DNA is TGTGCCAGTAGTGGAACGGGACACAACTATGGCTACACCTTC.

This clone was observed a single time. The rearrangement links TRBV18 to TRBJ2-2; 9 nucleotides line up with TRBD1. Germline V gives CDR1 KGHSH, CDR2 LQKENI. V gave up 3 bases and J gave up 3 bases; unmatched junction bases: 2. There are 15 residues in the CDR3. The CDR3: CASSPRTGDTGELFF. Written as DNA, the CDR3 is TGTGCCAGCTCACCGCGGACAGGGGACACCGGGGAGCTGTTTTTT.

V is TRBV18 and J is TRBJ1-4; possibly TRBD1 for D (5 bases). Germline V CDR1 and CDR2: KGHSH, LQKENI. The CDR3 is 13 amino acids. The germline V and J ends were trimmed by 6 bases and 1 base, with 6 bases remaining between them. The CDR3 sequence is CASSRGTNEKLFF. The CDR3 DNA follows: TGTGCCAGCTCTAGGGGAACTAATGAAAAACTGTTTTTT.

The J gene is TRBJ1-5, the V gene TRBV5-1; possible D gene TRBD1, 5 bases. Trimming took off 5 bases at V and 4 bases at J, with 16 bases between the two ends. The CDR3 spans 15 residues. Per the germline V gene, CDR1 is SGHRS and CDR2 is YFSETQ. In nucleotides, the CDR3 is TGCGCCAGCAGGGCGGGGGAATCCCATAATCAGCCCCAGCATTTT. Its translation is CASRAGESHNQPQHF.

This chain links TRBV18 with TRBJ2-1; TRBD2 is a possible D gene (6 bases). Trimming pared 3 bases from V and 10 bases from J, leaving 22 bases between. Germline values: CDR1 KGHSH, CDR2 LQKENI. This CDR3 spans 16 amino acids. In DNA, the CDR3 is TGTGCCAGCTCACCGTGGAATAGCGGAACCCAGAACGAGCAGTTCTTC. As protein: CASSPWNSGTQNEQFF.

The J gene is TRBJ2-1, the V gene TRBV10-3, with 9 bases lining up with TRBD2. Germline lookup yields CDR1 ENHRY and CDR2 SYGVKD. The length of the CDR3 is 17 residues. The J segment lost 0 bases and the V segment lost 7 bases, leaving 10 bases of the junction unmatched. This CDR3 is CAITGTSRGSSYNEQFF. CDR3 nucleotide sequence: TGTGCCATCACCGGGACTAGCAGGGGGAGCTCCTACAATGAGCAGTTCTTC.

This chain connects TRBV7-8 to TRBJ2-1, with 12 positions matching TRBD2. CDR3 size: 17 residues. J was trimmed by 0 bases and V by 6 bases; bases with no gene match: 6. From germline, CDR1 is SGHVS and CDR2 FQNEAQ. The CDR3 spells CASRGLAGLSSYNEQFF. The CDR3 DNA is TGTGCCAGCAGGGGACTAGCGGGCTTAAGCTCCTACAATGAGCAGTTCTTC. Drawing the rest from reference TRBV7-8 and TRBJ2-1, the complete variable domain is GAGVSQSPRYKVAKRGQDVALRCDPISGHVSLFWYQQALGQGPEFLTYFQNEAQLDKSGLPSDRFFAERPEGSVSTLKIQRTQQEDSAVYLCASRGLAGLSSYNEQFFGPGTRLTVL.